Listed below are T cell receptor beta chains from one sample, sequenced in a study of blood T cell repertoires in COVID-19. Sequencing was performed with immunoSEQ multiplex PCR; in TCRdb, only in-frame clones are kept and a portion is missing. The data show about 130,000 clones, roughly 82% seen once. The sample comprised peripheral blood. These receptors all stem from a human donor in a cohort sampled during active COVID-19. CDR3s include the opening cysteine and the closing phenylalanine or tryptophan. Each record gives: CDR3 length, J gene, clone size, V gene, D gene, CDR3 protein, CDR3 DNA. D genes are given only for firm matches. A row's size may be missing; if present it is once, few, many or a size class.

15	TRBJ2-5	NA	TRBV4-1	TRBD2	CASSPRGAGVETQYF	TGCGCCAGCAGCCCCAGGGGAGCGGGAGTCGAGACCCAGTACTTC
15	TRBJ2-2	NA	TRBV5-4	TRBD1	CASSYRQGAPGELFF	TGTGCCAGCAGCTACCGACAGGGGGCACCCGGGGAGCTGTTTTTT
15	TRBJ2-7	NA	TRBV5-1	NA	CPSTHDSGQPWEQYF	TGCCCCAGCACACACGACTCTGGACAGCCCTGGGAGCAGTACTTC
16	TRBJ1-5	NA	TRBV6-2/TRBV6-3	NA	CASSYLTGLLNQPQHF	TGTGCCAGCAGTTACTTGACTGGCCTCCTCAATCAGCCCCAGCATTTT
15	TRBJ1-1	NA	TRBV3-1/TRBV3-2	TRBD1	CASSHSARTGLEAFF	TGTGCCAGCAGCCACAGCGCCAGGACAGGGCTTGAAGCTTTCTTT
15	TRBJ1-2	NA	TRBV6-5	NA	CASSYSGGVDYGYTF	TGTGCCAGCAGTTACTCGGGGGGGGTGGACTATGGCTACACCTTC
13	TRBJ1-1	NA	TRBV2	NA	CASRAQEYTEAFF	TGTGCCAGCAGGGCACAGGAGTACACTGAAGCTTTCTTT
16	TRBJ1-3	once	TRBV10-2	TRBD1	CASSVRQGVTGNTIYF	TGCGCCAGCAGTGTTCGACAGGGAGTAACTGGAAACACCATATATTTT
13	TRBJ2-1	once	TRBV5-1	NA	CATAGAGKDEQFF	TGCGCCACGGCCGGGGCGGGAAAGGACGAGCAGTTCTTC
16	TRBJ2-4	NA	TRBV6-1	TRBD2	CASSDVSGGTKNIQYF	TGTGCCAGCAGTGACGTCTCCGGGGGGACCAAAAACATTCAGTACTTC
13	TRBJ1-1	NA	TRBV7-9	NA	CASSLSGITEAFF	TGTGCCAGCAGCTTATCAGGGATCACTGAAGCTTTCTTT
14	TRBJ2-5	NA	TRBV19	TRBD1	CASSMTGVYETQYF	TGTGCCAGTAGTATGACAGGGGTATACGAGACCCAGTACTTC
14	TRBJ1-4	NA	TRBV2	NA	CASSKGFSNEKLFF	TGTGCCAGCAGTAAGGGGTTCAGTAATGAAAAACTGTTTTTT
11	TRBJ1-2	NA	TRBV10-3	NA	CAISDSFGYTF	TGTGCCATCAGCGACAGTTTCGGCTACACCTTC
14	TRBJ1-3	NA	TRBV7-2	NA	CASSFGGLGNTIYF	TGTGCCAGCAGCTTTGGAGGGCTTGGAAACACCATATATTTT
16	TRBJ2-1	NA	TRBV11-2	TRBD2	CASSRPPSGSYNEQFF	TGTGCCAGCAGCCGCCCCCCTAGCGGGAGCTACAATGAGCAGTTCTTC
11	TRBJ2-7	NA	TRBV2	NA	CASSLSYEQYF	TGTGCCAGCAGTCTCTCCTACGAGCAGTACTTC
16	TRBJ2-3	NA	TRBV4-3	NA	CASSQATGEYTDTQYF	TGCGCCAGCAGCCAAGCGACGGGAGAGTACACAGATACGCAGTATTTT
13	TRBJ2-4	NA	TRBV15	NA	CATSPYVQNIQYF	TGTGCCACCAGCCCTTATGTCCAGAACATTCAGTACTTC
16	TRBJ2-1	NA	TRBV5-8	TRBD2	CASSPLAGGGGDEQFF	TGTGCCAGCAGCCCCCTAGCGGGAGGTGGGGGTGATGAGCAGTTCTTC
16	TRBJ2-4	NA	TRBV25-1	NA	CASSEQGGVGKNIQYF	TGTGCCAGCAGTGAACAGGGGGGTGTAGGCAAAAACATTCAGTACTTC
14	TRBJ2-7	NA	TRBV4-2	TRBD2	CASSHSGGTYEQYF	TGTGCCAGCAGCCATAGCGGGGGGACCTACGAGCAGTACTTC
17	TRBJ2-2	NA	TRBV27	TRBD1	CASSLALTGRNTGELFF	TGTGCCAGCAGTTTGGCCCTGACAGGGAGGAACACCGGGGAGCTGTTTTTT
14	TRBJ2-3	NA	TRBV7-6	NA	CASSLASAGDTQYF	TGTGCCAGCAGCTTAGCGTCTGCGGGAGATACGCAGTATTTT
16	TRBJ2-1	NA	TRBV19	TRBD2	CASSTRTSGIKNEQFF	TGTGCCAGTAGTACCCGGACTAGCGGGATTAAGAATGAGCAGTTCTTC
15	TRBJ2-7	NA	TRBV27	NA	CASSKTGPLPHEQYF	TGTGCCAGCAGTAAGACAGGCCCCCTCCCCCACGAGCAGTACTTC
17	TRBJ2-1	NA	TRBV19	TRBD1	CASRRAQGASSYNEQFF	TGTGCCAGTAGGCGGGCACAGGGGGCGAGCTCCTACAATGAGCAGTTCTTC
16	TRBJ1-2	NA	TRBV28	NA	CASSPYGGGSDYGYTF	TGTGCCAGCAGTCCGTATGGGGGAGGCAGTGACTATGGCTACACCTTC
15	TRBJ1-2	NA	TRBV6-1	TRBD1	CASSEGPGGPYGYTF	TGTGCCAGCAGTGAAGGGCCAGGGGGCCCCTATGGCTACACCTTC
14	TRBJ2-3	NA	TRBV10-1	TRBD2	CASSEGGRTDTQYF	TGCGCCAGCAGTGAAGGCGGGAGGACAGATACGCAGTATTTT
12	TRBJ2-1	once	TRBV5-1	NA	CASSPEAVGQFF	TGCGCCAGCAGCCCCGAAGCGGTAGGTCAGTTCTTC
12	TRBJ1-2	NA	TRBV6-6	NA	CASNERTSGYTF	TGTGCCAGCAACGAGCGGACCTCGGGCTACACCTTC
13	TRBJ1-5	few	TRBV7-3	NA	CASSPSEGQPQHF	TGTGCCAGCAGCCCCTCTGAGGGCCAGCCCCAGCATTTT
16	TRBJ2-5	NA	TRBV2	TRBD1	CASSRTGSVERETQYF	TGTGCCAGCAGTAGGACAGGGAGCGTAGAAAGAGAGACCCAGTACTTC
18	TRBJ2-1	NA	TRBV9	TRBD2	CASSVGLRTSGNYNEQFF	TGTGCCAGCAGCGTCGGTCTCCGGACTAGCGGAAACTACAATGAGCAGTTCTTC
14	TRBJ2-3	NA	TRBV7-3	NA	CASSLSGSTDTQYF	TGTGCCAGCAGCTTAAGTGGCAGCACAGATACGCAGTATTTT
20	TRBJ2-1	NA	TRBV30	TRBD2	CAWSVITSGTSGRRGHEQFF	TGTGCCTGGAGTGTCATAACTTCCGGGACTAGCGGGCGGAGGGGGCATGAGCAGTTCTTC
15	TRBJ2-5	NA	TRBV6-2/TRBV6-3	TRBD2	CASSKTSGRRETQYF	TGTGCCAGCAGCAAGACTAGCGGGAGACGGGAGACCCAGTACTTC
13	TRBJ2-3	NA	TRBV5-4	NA	CASSLTGSDTQYF	TGTGCCAGCAGCTTGACAGGGTCAGATACGCAGTATTTT
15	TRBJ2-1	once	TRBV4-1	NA	CASSQELVGHNEQFF	TGCGCCAGCAGCCAAGAACTAGTAGGGCACAATGAGCAGTTCTTC
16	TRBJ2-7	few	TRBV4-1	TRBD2	CASSHRGGSITYEQYF	TGCGCCAGCAGCCATCGCGGCGGGAGTATCACCTACGAGCAGTACTTC
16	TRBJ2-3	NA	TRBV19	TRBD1	CASSISGQGRLVWQYF	TGTGCCAGTAGTATATCGGGACAGGGTAGGTTGGTATGGCAGTATTTT
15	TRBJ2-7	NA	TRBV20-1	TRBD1	CSASSPTGVVNEQYF	TGCAGTGCTAGTTCGCCGACAGGGGTGGTCAACGAGCAGTACTTC
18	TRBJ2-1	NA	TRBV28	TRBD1	CASSSSSNRGVAYNEQFF	TGTGCCAGCAGTTCATCTAGCAACAGGGGGGTAGCCTACAATGAGCAGTTCTTC
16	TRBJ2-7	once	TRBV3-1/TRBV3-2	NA	CASSPSIRVSSYEQYF	TGTGCCAGCAGTCCCTCGATACGGGTTTCATCCTACGAGCAGTACTTC
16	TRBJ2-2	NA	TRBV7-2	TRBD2	CASSARLADNTGELFF	TGTGCCAGCAGCGCCCGACTAGCTGATAACACCGGGGAGCTGTTTTTT
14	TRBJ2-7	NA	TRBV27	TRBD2	CASSYGTSGYEQYF	TGTGCCAGCAGTTATGGGACTAGCGGCTACGAGCAGTACTTC
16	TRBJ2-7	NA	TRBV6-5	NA	CASSYSTGKSGYEQYF	TGTGCCAGCAGTTACTCGACGGGGAAGAGTGGTTACGAGCAGTACTTC
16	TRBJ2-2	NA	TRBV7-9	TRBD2	CASTVLAGGFAGELFF	TGTGCCAGCACCGTACTAGCGGGAGGTTTTGCCGGGGAGCTGTTTTTT
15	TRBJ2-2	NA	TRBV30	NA	CAWSSLGPGAGELFF	TGTGCCTGGAGTTCCCTAGGCCCGGGAGCCGGGGAGCTGTTTTTT
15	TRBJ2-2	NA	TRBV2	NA	CASSPGKGPTGELFF	TGTGCCAGCAGTCCAGGGAAGGGGCCGACCGGGGAGCTGTTTTTT
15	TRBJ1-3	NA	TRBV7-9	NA	CASTLWGLTGNTIYF	TGTGCCAGCACCCTATGGGGGCTTACTGGAAACACCATATATTTT
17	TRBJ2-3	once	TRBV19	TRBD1	CASSAKNRDRGTDTQYF	TGTGCCAGTAGTGCAAAGAACCGGGACAGGGGCACAGATACGCAGTATTTT
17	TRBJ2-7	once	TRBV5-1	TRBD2	CASSLGLAGGRSYEQYF	TGCGCCAGCAGCTTGGGACTAGCGGGAGGGCGTTCCTACGAGCAGTACTTC
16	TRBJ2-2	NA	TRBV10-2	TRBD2	CASSELAGGGTGELFF	TGCGCCAGCAGTGAACTAGCGGGAGGGGGCACCGGGGAGCTGTTTTTT
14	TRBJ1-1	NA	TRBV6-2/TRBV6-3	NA	CASSYPRFSTEAFF	TGTGCCAGCAGTTACCCCAGGTTCTCCACTGAAGCTTTCTTT
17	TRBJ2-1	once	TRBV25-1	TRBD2	CASSDVETSGRGGEQFF	TGTGCCAGCAGCGACGTAGAGACTAGCGGGAGGGGTGGTGAGCAGTTCTTC
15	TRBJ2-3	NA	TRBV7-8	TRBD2	CASSELAASTDTQYF	TGTGCCAGCAGCGAACTAGCGGCTAGCACAGATACGCAGTATTTT
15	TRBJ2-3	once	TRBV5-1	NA	CASSATGIGTDTQYF	TGCGCCAGCAGCGCTACAGGGATCGGCACAGATACGCAGTATTTT
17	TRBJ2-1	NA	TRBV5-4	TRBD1	CASSPNMGQAENNEQFF	TGTGCCAGCAGCCCGAATATGGGACAGGCCGAAAACAATGAGCAGTTCTTC